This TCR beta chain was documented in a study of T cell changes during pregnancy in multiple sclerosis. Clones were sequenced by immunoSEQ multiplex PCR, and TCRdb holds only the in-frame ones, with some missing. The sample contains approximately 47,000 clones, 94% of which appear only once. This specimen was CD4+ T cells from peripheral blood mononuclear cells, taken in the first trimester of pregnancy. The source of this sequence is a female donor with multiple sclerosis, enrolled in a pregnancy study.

The CDR3 DNA is TGTGCCAGCAGTCCGGGGACAGTGTACAATGAGCAGTTCTTC. Its translation: CASSPGTVYNEQFF. V gene TRBV28 combines with J gene TRBJ2-1; TRBD1 aligns across 7 bases. The trim removed 5 bases at V and 4 bases at J, leaving 5 bases unmatched. The germline CDR1 and CDR2 sequences are MDHEN and SYDVKM. The CDR3 sequence is 14 residues long.